A selection of T cell receptor beta chains follows, all from one sample in a study of blood T cells in healthy people across ages. TCRdb re-analysed the 5' RACE reads in MiXCR, keeping a single row per CDR3 protein. The sample contains about 1.4 million distinct CDR3 sequences, approximately 59% of which appear only once. What was sequenced was blood. The source of these receptors is a young man in good health. The CDR3 runs from the conserved cysteine through the conserved F or W. Fields, in order: V gene, CDR3 length, D gene, clone size, J gene, CDR3 DNA, CDR3 protein. A D gene is named only where the DNA matches it firmly. The size field is filled for only some rows; it gives once, few, many or a size class.

v_gene: TRBV12-3/TRBV12-4; len: 16; d_gene: TRBD2; abundance: few; j_gene: TRBJ2-3; CDR3nt: TGTGCCAGCAGCCGGCGGACTAGCGGAAACACAGATACGCAGTATTTT; CDR3aa: CASSRRTSGNTDTQYF
v_gene: TRBV20-1; len: 11; d_gene: -; abundance: -; j_gene: TRBJ2-3; CDR3nt: TGCAGTGCTAGTCAGCAAGATACGCAGTATTTT; CDR3aa: CSASQQDTQYF
v_gene: TRBV29-1; len: 14; d_gene: -; abundance: -; j_gene: TRBJ2-7; CDR3nt: TGCAGCGTTGTGTACCCTATAGGGGTTTACGAGCAGTACTTC; CDR3aa: CSVVYPIGVYEQYF
v_gene: TRBV29-1; len: 12; d_gene: TRBD1; abundance: -; j_gene: TRBJ2-7; CDR3nt: TGCAGCGTGACAGGGGGCTTGTACGAGCAGTACTTC; CDR3aa: CSVTGGLYEQYF
v_gene: TRBV20-1; len: 16; d_gene: -; abundance: -; j_gene: TRBJ1-1; CDR3nt: TGCAGTGCTAGAGCCTTTATGATGGGAACGAACACTGAAGCTTTCTTT; CDR3aa: CSARAFMMGTNTEAFF
v_gene: TRBV6-2/TRBV6-3; len: 18; d_gene: TRBD1; abundance: few; j_gene: TRBJ2-7; CDR3nt: TGTGCCAGCCAAATTCCGGGACAGGGGGCGCGTCGACTCTACGAGCAGTACTTC; CDR3aa: CASQIPGQGARRLYEQYF
v_gene: TRBV29-1; len: 14; d_gene: -; abundance: many; j_gene: TRBJ2-1; CDR3nt: TGCAGCGTTTCGGGGGAGGCCACCTACAATGAGCAGTTCTTC; CDR3aa: CSVSGEATYNEQFF
v_gene: TRBV20-1; len: 14; d_gene: TRBD2; abundance: -; j_gene: TRBJ2-7; CDR3nt: TGCAGTGCCCCCCAACTAGCGGGGGGTTACGAGCAGTACTTC; CDR3aa: CSAPQLAGGYEQYF
v_gene: TRBV29-1; len: 13; d_gene: TRBD1; abundance: few; j_gene: TRBJ2-2; CDR3nt: TGCAGCGCCCAGGGGGCGAACACCGGGGAGCTGTTTTTT; CDR3aa: CSAQGANTGELFF
v_gene: TRBV28; len: 16; d_gene: TRBD2; abundance: -; j_gene: TRBJ2-3; CDR3nt: TGTGCCAGCAGTTTATCGATTGGGACTAGGCCAGATACGCAGTATTTT; CDR3aa: CASSLSIGTRPDTQYF
v_gene: TRBV20-1; len: 13; d_gene: -; abundance: -; j_gene: TRBJ2-1; CDR3nt: TGCAGTGCTAGTACGAGGGAAACGGGTGAGCAGTTCTTC; CDR3aa: CSASTRETGEQFF
v_gene: TRBV7-2; len: 15; d_gene: -; abundance: -; j_gene: TRBJ2-3; CDR3nt: TGTGCCAGCAGCTTATACCCAGGGGGCACAGATACGCAGTATTTT; CDR3aa: CASSLYPGGTDTQYF